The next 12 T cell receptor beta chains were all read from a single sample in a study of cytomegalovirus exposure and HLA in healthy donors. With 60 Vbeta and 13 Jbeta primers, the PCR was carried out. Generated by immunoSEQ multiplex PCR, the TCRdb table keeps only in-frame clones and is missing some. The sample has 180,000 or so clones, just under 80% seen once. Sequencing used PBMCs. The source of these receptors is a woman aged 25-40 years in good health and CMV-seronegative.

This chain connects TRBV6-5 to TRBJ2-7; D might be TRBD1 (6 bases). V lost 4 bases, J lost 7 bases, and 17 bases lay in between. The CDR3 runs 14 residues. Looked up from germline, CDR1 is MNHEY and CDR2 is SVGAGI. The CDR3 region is CASSSGDTVEEQYF. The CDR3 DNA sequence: TGTGCCAGCAGTTCAGGGGATACTGTCGAGGAGCAGTACTTC.

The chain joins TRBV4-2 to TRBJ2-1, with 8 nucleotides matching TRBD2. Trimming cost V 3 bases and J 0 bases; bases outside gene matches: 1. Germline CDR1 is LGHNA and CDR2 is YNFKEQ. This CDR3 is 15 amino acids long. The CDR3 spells CASSQAGGSYNEQFF. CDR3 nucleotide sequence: TGTGCCAGCAGCCAGGCGGGGGGCTCCTACAATGAGCAGTTCTTC.

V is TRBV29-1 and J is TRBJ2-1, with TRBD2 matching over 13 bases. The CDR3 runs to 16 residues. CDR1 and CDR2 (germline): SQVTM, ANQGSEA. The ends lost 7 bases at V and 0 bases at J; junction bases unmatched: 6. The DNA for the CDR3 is TGCAGCGGAAGGACTAGCGGGGGAGGCTCCTACAATGAGCAGTTCTTC. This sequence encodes CSGRTSGGGSYNEQFF.

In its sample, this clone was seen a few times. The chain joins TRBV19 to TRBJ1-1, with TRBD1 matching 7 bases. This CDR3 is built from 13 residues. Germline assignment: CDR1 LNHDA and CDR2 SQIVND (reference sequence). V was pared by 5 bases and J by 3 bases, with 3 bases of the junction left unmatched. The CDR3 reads CASSLGGDTEAFF. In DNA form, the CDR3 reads TGTGCCAGTAGTCTAGGGGGCGACACTGAAGCTTTCTTT.

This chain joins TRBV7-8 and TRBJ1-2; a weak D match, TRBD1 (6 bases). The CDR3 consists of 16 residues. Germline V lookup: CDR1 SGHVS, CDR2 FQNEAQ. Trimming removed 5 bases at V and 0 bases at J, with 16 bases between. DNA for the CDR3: TGTGCCAGCAGCCCCCCTACAGGGCTCACTAACTATGGCTACACCTTC. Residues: CASSPPTGLTNYGYTF.

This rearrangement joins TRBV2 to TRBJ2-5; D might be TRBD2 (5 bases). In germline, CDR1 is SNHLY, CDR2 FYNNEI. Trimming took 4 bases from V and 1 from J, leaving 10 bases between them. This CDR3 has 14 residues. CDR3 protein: CASSGTGFQETQYF. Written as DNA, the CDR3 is TGTGCCAGCAGTGGGACGGGGTTCCAAGAGACCCAGTACTTC.

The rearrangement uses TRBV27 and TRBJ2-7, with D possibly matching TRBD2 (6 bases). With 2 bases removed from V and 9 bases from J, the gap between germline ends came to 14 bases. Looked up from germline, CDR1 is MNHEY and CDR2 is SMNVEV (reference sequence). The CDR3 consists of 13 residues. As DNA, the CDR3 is TGTGCCAGCAGTTTAACGCGGGGAGAAAGGCAGTACTTC. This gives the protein CASSLTRGERQYF.

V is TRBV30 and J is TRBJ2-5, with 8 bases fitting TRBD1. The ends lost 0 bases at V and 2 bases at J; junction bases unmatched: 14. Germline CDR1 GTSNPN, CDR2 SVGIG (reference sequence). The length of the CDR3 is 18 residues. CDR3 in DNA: TGTGCCTGGAGTGTACGGGGCAGGGGGCTCTCTAAACAAGAGACCCAGTACTTC. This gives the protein CAWSVRGRGLSKQETQYF.

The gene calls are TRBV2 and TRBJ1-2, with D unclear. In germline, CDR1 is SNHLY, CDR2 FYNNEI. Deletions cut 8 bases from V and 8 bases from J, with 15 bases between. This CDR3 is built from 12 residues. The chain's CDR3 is CASGTRNSGYTF. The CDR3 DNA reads TGTGCCAGCGGCACTAGGAACTCCGGCTACACCTTC.

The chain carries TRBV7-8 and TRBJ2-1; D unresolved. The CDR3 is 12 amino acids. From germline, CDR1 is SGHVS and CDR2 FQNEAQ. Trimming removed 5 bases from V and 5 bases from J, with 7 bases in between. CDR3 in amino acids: CASSPMHNEQFF. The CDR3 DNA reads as TGTGCCAGCAGCCCTATGCACAATGAGCAGTTCTTC.

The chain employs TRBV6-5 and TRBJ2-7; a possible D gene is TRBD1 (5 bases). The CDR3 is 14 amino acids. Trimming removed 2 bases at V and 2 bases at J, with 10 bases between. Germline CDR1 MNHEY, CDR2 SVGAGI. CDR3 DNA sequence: TGTGCCAGCAGTTACAGTGACAGACCCTACGAGCAGTACTTC. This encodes CASSYSDRPYEQYF.

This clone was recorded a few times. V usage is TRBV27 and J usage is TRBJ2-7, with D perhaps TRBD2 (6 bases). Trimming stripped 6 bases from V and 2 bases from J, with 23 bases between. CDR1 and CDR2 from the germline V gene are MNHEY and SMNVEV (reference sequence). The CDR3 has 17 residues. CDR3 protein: CASRTTVGGTRPYEQYF. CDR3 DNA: TGTGCCAGCAGGACAACAGTTGGGGGGACCCGACCCTACGAGCAGTACTTC.